These T cell receptor beta chains were read from a single sample in a study of neoadjuvant anti-PD-1 for oral cavity cancer. Assay: immunoSEQ multiplex PCR; the TCRdb copy retains only in-frame clones and omits some. The sample shows about 6,900 clones, around two thirds of them seen only once. The material was PBMCs, obtained before nivolumab (anti-PD-1) treatment. Receptor source: a person between 40 and 79 years old with oral cavity squamous cell carcinoma. Each CDR3 is given with its conserved first and last residue. D genes are given only for firm matches. Clone size, where shown, is once, few, many, or a class for clones that have expanded.

J | D | size | length | V | DNA | CDR3
TRBJ2-3 | - | - | 14 | TRBV7-3 | TGTGCCAGCAGCTTAGTCAAGGGTCCAGATACGCAGTATTTT | CASSLVKGPDTQYF
TRBJ1-1 | - | - | 15 | TRBV4-3 | TGCGCCAGCAGCCAAGAGGCGGTGGGGAACACTGAAGCTTTCTTT | CASSQEAVGNTEAFF
TRBJ2-5 | TRBD2 | - | 15 | TRBV27 | TGTGCCAGCAGCTCGCTGCGGGGGGGCCGAGAGACCCAGTACTTC | CASSSLRGGRETQYF
TRBJ2-3 | - | - | 14 | TRBV9 | TGTGCCAGCAGCGTAGTAGGGGCTAGTGATACGCAGTATTTT | CASSVVGASDTQYF
TRBJ1-5 | - | - | 13 | TRBV5-1 | TGCGCCAGCAGCTTCGAGGGCAATCAGCCCCAGCATTTT | CASSFEGNQPQHF
TRBJ1-3 | TRBD1 | - | 18 | TRBV7-2 | TGTGCCAGCAGCCCCCAGGGGGGACAGTGGAATTCTAGAAACACCATATATTTT | CASSPQGGQWNSRNTIYF
TRBJ2-5 | TRBD1 | few | 14 | TRBV7-6 | TGTGCCAGCAGCTCACCGGGACAGGGGTCGACCCAGTACTTC | CASSSPGQGSTQYF
TRBJ2-7 | TRBD1 | - | 15 | TRBV5-8 | TGTGCCAGCAGAGACGGACAGGGAGGCGTCTACGAGCAGTACTTC | CASRDGQGGVYEQYF
TRBJ1-3 | - | - | 14 | TRBV10-3 | TGTGCCATCATGACAGACAAATCTGGAAACACCATATATTTT | CAIMTDKSGNTIYF
TRBJ1-1 | TRBD1 | - | 13 | TRBV10-3 | TGTGCCATCAGGACAGGGGCGAACACTGAAGCTTTCTTT | CAIRTGANTEAFF
TRBJ2-2 | - | - | 15 | TRBV7-2 | TGTGCCAGCAGCTTAGACCTAAGCTGGGCCGGGGAGCTGTTTTTT | CASSLDLSWAGELFF
TRBJ1-3 | - | few | 17 | TRBV7-2 | TGTGCCAGCAGCGTAGGCACAGGCCGAAGCTCTGGAAACACCATATATTTT | CASSVGTGRSSGNTIYF
TRBJ2-5 | TRBD1 | few | 18 | TRBV23-1 | TGCGCCAGCAGTTGGACCTTGGGCAGGGGGCGCTTTGGTGAGACCCAGTACTTC | CASSWTLGRGRFGETQYF
TRBJ2-7 | - | - | 12 | TRBV21-1 | TGTGCCAGCAGCAAAACGAGACAGAAGCAGTACTTC | CASSKTRQKQYF
TRBJ2-3 | TRBD1 | - | 15 | TRBV5-1 | TGCGCCAGCAGCTTGGAACAGGGGTCGGTAGATACGCAGTATTTT | CASSLEQGSVDTQYF
TRBJ1-2 | TRBD1 | - | 12 | TRBV6-5 | TGTGCCAGCAAAGGACAGGCCTATGGCTACACCTTC | CASKGQAYGYTF
TRBJ1-2 | - | few | 14 | TRBV28 | TGTGCCAGCAGTTTCCCTGACGGTAACTATGGCTACACCTTC | CASSFPDGNYGYTF
TRBJ1-5 | - | - | 14 | TRBV5-4 | TGTGCCAGCAGCTTGGCAGGGAGCAATCAGCCCCAGCATTTT | CASSLAGSNQPQHF
TRBJ1-2 | TRBD1 | few | 13 | TRBV19 | TGTGCCAGTAGTGTCGACAGGGGGGCTGGCTACACCTTC | CASSVDRGAGYTF
TRBJ1-3 | TRBD1 | - | 14 | TRBV5-1 | TGCGCCAGCAGCCCGGGGACAGGGGGAAACACCATATATTTT | CASSPGTGGNTIYF
TRBJ1-3 | - | - | 13 | TRBV6-5 | TGTGCCAGCAGTTACCGAGGAGGAAACACCATATATTTT | CASSYRGGNTIYF
TRBJ1-2 | - | - | 14 | TRBV6-1 | TGTGCCAGCAGTGATTCGGCAGATAACTATGGCTACACCTTC | CASSDSADNYGYTF
TRBJ1-6 | - | - | 13 | TRBV25-1 | TGTGCCAGCAGTGCCATCTATAATTCACCCCTCCACTTT | CASSAIYNSPLHF
TRBJ1-5 | - | - | 15 | TRBV4-3 | TGCGCCAGCAGCCAAGATAGGGGATCGCATCAGCCCCAGCATTTT | CASSQDRGSHQPQHF
TRBJ2-3 | TRBD2 | - | 15 | TRBV4-3 | TGCGCCAGCAGCACACTAGCGGGGTATACAGATACGCAGTATTTT | CASSTLAGYTDTQYF
TRBJ1-6 | TRBD1 | - | 15 | TRBV4-3 | TGCGCCAGCAGCCAAACGACAGGGGACTATTCACCCCTCCACTTT | CASSQTTGDYSPLHF
TRBJ2-7 | - | - | 15 | TRBV7-8 | TGTGCCAGCAGCTTGGACACCGGGACATACTACGAGCAGTACTTC | CASSLDTGTYYEQYF
TRBJ2-5 | TRBD1 | - | 14 | TRBV29-1 | TGCAGCGTTGATAGGGGACAGGGGGTGCAGACCCAGTACTTC | CSVDRGQGVQTQYF
TRBJ1-5 | - | - | 13 | TRBV7-2 | TGTGCCAGCAGCTTAGTGGTGAATCAGCCCCAGCATTTT | CASSLVVNQPQHF
TRBJ1-1 | - | - | 13 | TRBV19 | TGTGCCAGTAGTATGGCCTGGTCTACTGAAGCTTTCTTT | CASSMAWSTEAFF
TRBJ1-1 | - | - | 12 | TRBV6-5 | TGTGCCAGCAGTCAGAGTTGGACTGAAGCTTTCTTT | CASSQSWTEAFF
TRBJ1-3 | - | - | 13 | TRBV6-5 | TGTGCCAGCACGAGAGGGGCTGGAAACACCATATATTTT | CASTRGAGNTIYF
TRBJ1-4 | - | - | 14 | TRBV5-6 | TGTGCCAGCAGCTTGAGGGGCTTCAGTGAAAAACTGTTTTTT | CASSLRGFSEKLFF
TRBJ1-6 | - | - | 14 | TRBV2 | TGTGCCAGCATACCGGGACAATATAATTCACCCCTCCACTTT | CASIPGQYNSPLHF
TRBJ2-7 | - | - | 13 | TRBV7-9 | TGTGCCAGCAGCCCACAGAGCTCCTACGAGCAGTACTTC | CASSPQSSYEQYF
TRBJ1-4 | TRBD1 | - | 16 | TRBV4-2 | TGTGCCAGCAGCCAAGAGGAGGGACAGGGACATGAAAAACTGTTTTTT | CASSQEEGQGHEKLFF
TRBJ1-1 | - | - | 13 | TRBV4-1 | TGCGCCAGCAGCCAAGGTCCGGGGGTGGGAGCTTTCTTT | CASSQGPGVGAFF
TRBJ1-5 | - | - | 14 | TRBV19 | TGTGCCAGTAGTATCTTGGGGGGCAATCAGCCCCAGCATTTT | CASSILGGNQPQHF
TRBJ1-6 | TRBD1 | few | 14 | TRBV27 | TGTGCCAGCACCCAAGGACAGGGAAATTCACCCCTCCACTTT | CASTQGQGNSPLHF
TRBJ1-5 | TRBD1 | - | 16 | TRBV28 | TGTGCCAGCAGCAGTTACGAGACAGGGAGCAATCAGCCCCAGCATTTT | CASSSYETGSNQPQHF
TRBJ2-2 | TRBD2 | - | 17 | TRBV19 | TGTGCCAGTAGTATGCGACTAGCCCAAACCCACACCGGGGAGCTGTTTTTT | CASSMRLAQTHTGELFF
TRBJ2-7 | TRBD2 | once | 16 | TRBV7-3 | TGTGCCAGCAGCCAGGGACTAGCGGGGAGCTCCTACGAGCAGTACTTC | CASSQGLAGSSYEQYF
TRBJ1-1 | - | - | 15 | TRBV5-1 | TGCGCCAGCAGCTTGGGGCGGTTGATGAACACTGAAGCTTTCTTT | CASSLGRLMNTEAFF
TRBJ2-3 | TRBD2 | - | 15 | TRBV7-2 | TGTGCCAGCAGCCGGAGCGGGGGGGCGGTAGATACGCAGTATTTT | CASSRSGGAVDTQYF
TRBJ2-6 | TRBD1 | - | 19 | TRBV23-1 | TGCGCCAGCAGTCAATCGACACAGGGGGCGAGCTCTGGGGCCAACGTCCTGACTTTC | CASSQSTQGASSGANVLTF
TRBJ2-7 | TRBD1 | few | 16 | TRBV27 | TGTGCCAGCAGTTCCCCACGACAGGGGGGAATTTACGAGCAGTACTTC | CASSSPRQGGIYEQYF
TRBJ1-4 | - | - | 15 | TRBV5-6 | TGTGCCAGCAGCTTGTCGGGGCAGGGCTACGAAAAACTGTTTTTT | CASSLSGQGYEKLFF
TRBJ2-3 | TRBD1 | - | 16 | TRBV9 | TGTGCCAGCAGCGTAAGACAGGGGACAAACACAGATACGCAGTATTTT | CASSVRQGTNTDTQYF
TRBJ2-7 | - | - | 13 | TRBV28 | TGTGCCAGCAGTTTAGGGCTAGCACTCGAGCAGTACTTC | CASSLGLALEQYF
TRBJ2-6 | TRBD1 | - | 18 | TRBV5-1 | TGCGCCAGCAGCTTGGTGACAGGGGACCTCTCTGGGGCCAACGTCCTGACTTTC | CASSLVTGDLSGANVLTF
TRBJ2-3 | - | - | 16 | TRBV19 | TGTGCCAGTAACCAGGGGTTGGAGGCCCTCACAGATACGCAGTATTTT | CASNQGLEALTDTQYF
TRBJ1-1 | - | - | 15 | TRBV5-1 | TGCGCCAGCAGCTTGTCGGGAGAAATGAACACTGAAGCTTTCTTT | CASSLSGEMNTEAFF
TRBJ1-2 | TRBD1 | - | 15 | TRBV10-3 | TGTGCCATCAGTGAGTGGACAGGGGTGAACTATGGCTACACCTTC | CAISEWTGVNYGYTF
TRBJ1-2 | - | - | 14 | TRBV6-6 | TGTGCCAGCGTTGGAGGGGGACCCCAAGGGGGCTACACCTTC | CASVGGGPQGGYTF
TRBJ2-3 | TRBD1 | - | 15 | TRBV9 | TGTGCCAGCAGCGTGGGGACAGGGAGCACAGATACGCAGTATTTT | CASSVGTGSTDTQYF
TRBJ2-1 | TRBD2 | - | 18 | TRBV4-3 | TGCGCCAGCAGCCAAGTCGGGACTAGCGGGGGGGCCGGCAATGAGCAGTTCTTC | CASSQVGTSGGAGNEQFF
TRBJ2-5 | TRBD1 | - | 15 | TRBV7-9 | TGTGCCAGCAGCCTGAGACAGGGGGTAGGAGAGACCCAGTACTTC | CASSLRQGVGETQYF
TRBJ2-6 | - | - | 20 | TRBV5-1 | TGCGCCAGCAGCTCTCCTACCTCCCAGGGTTTAAACTCTGGGGCCAACGTCCTGACTTTC | CASSSPTSQGLNSGANVLTF
TRBJ2-5 | - | - | 14 | TRBV6-5 | TGTGCCAGCAGTTATATGGGCCGTCAAGAGACCCAGTACTTC | CASSYMGRQETQYF